This TCR beta chain is drawn from a study of OX40 agonist ivuxolimab in advanced cancers. About the research overall: Earlier anti-PD-1, anti-PD-L1 or anti-CTLA-4 therapy was permitted; over 35% had received some.

The table came from immunoSEQ multiplex PCR; TCRdb's copy has only in-frame clones and leaves some out. The table has 60,000 or so clones, roughly 84% seen once. CDR3 length: 15 residues. Trimming pared 7 bases from V and 4 bases from J, leaving 19 bases between. The germline gives CDR1 SEHNR, CDR2 FQNEAQ (reference sequence). Study-wide results and limits: The specificity for antigen of the expanded peripheral T cells was not determined. Among patients with partial responses at 0.1-3.0 mg/kg, clonal expansion was among the lowest.

A remark on this clone: What it binds is unknown.

The chain combines TRBV7-9 with TRBJ1-2; D is perhaps TRBD1 (6 bases). Sequencing used CD4+ or CD8+ T cells sorted from blood, obtained in a trial of the OX40 agonist ivuxolimab. This clonotype was sampled from an adult with an advanced solid tumor such as melanoma, head and neck, liver or kidney cancer. CDR3 residues: CASNKGDTAPYGYTF. DNA for the CDR3: TGTGCCAGCAATAAAGGGGACACCGCTCCCTATGGCTACACCTTC.